A single sample is the source of the 22 T cell receptor beta chains below, sequenced in a study of CD8 T cells in Susac syndrome. After extraction with the RNeasy kit, about 0.5 to 1 ug of the RNA was reverse transcribed using random hexamers. TCRdb re-analysed the immunoSEQ multiplex PCR reads in MiXCR, keeping a single row per CDR3 protein. The sample lists some 110,000 distinct CDR3 sequences, roughly 95% occurring once. The sequencing sample was made of CD4+ T cells from PBMCs. The receptors derive from a human donor with Susac syndrome.

The V call is TRBV29-1, the J call TRBJ2-5; D uncertain. This CDR3 has 13 amino acids. Trimming took off 8 bases at V and 0 bases at J, with 13 bases between the two ends. The germline V gene encodes CDR1 SQVTM and CDR2 ANQGSEA. This CDR3 is CSSAPLHQETQYF. The CDR3 DNA reads TGCAGCTCCGCCCCACTCCACCAAGAGACCCAGTACTTC.

The chain recombines TRBV7-2 with TRBJ2-1; 13 bases map to TRBD2. CDR1 is SGHTA and CDR2 is FQGNSA in the germline V gene. The junction had 7 bases not matched to a gene; V was cut back by 4 bases and J by 10 bases. This CDR3 region has 15 residues. The CDR3 region is CASSSTSGRAWEQFF. The CDR3 DNA reads as TGTGCCAGCAGCTCAACTAGCGGGAGGGCATGGGAGCAGTTCTTC.

The chain carries TRBV12-3 or TRBV12-4 and TRBJ2-1; 7 bases are a match to TRBD2. Losses at the gene ends were 5 bases for V and 4 bases for J; bases not matched to a gene: 8. The CDR3 totals 15 residues. CDR3 protein: CASSLRSGGYNEQFF. CDR3 sequence (DNA): TGTGCCAGCAGTCTCAGGTCGGGAGGTTACAATGAGCAGTTCTTC.

Written as DNA, the CDR3 is TGTGCCAGCAGCCACGGGACAGGGAAGGTGGACAATGAGCAGTTCTTC. This gives the protein CASSHGTGKVDNEQFF. The chain combines TRBV3-1 with TRBJ2-1; 9 nucleotides agree with TRBD1. Germline CDR1 reads LGHDT; CDR2 reads YNNKEL (reference sequence). The CDR3 is made up of 16 amino acids. Trimming cost V 3 bases and J 5 bases; bases outside gene matches: 8.

The chain couples TRBV1 to TRBJ2-7; the listed D gene, TRBD1, was not tested against the DNA. TRBV1 is deemed a pseudogene. The CDR3 is 15 amino acids. CDR3 sequence: CTSSQRPGAEDEQYF. The CDR3 DNA reads TGCACCAGCAGCCAGAGGCCGGGGGCGGAGGACGAGCAGTACTTC.

V is TRBV7-9 and J is TRBJ2-7, with TRBD2 matching over 10 bases. Trimming took 11 bases from V and 2 from J; bases not matched to a gene: 9. The length of the CDR3 is 14 residues. Germline V gene data show CDR1 as SEHNR and CDR2 as FQNEAQ (reference sequence). CDR3 loop: CACGWTSGPYEQYF. The CDR3 region has the DNA TGTGCCTGTGGATGGACTAGCGGACCCTACGAGCAGTACTTC.

The CDR3 region is CAWSTGESPSGNTIYF. DNA of the CDR3: TGTGCCTGGTCGACAGGCGAATCTCCCTCTGGAAACACCATATATTTT. V and J are TRBV30 and TRBJ1-3, with D possibly matching TRBD1 (6 bases). The CDR3 covers 16 residues. V was trimmed by 5 bases and J by 0 bases, leaving 17 bases between them. The germline gives CDR1 GTSNPN, CDR2 SVGIG (reference sequence).

This clonotype came up a few times. The chain couples TRBV20-1 to TRBJ2-7; D ambiguous. This CDR3 is 10 amino acids long. In germline, CDR1 is DFQATT, CDR2 SNEGSKA (reference sequence). Trimming took 3 bases from V and 7 from J, leaving 7 bases between them. The chain's CDR3 is CSASSEEQYF. The DNA for the CDR3 is TGCAGTGCTAGCTCTGAGGAGCAGTACTTC.

The chain joins TRBV29-1 to TRBJ2-7, with 11 nucleotides matching TRBD1. Germline V gene lookup returns CDR1 SQVTM and CDR2 ANQGSEA. The trim removed 7 bases at V and 7 bases at J, leaving 9 bases unmatched. The CDR3 runs 13 residues. This CDR3 is CSARTGGEREQYF. CDR3 DNA: TGCAGCGCCAGGACAGGGGGCGAGAGGGAGCAGTACTTC.

The V gene is TRBV15, the J gene TRBJ1-5, with TRBD1 as a possible D gene (6 bases). The CDR3 sequence is 15 residues long. Trimming removed 6 bases at V and 5 bases at J, with 17 bases between. The V gene's germline CDR1 is LNHNV and CDR2 YYDKDF (reference sequence). The CDR3 reads CATSPGARGDQPQHF. CDR3 bases: TGTGCCACCAGTCCGGGGGCCCGCGGAGATCAGCCCCAGCATTTT.

V usage is TRBV11-2 and J usage is TRBJ1-2, with 9 positions matching TRBD1. The CDR3 spans 13 residues. The V gene end was trimmed by 5 bases and the J gene end by 8 bases; junction bases not matched to a gene: 6. Germline V gene lookup returns CDR1 SGHAT and CDR2 FQNNGV. The chain's CDR3 is CASSRDRAEGYTF. CDR3 coding DNA: TGTGCCAGCAGCCGGGACAGGGCCGAGGGCTACACCTTC.

The V gene is TRBV6-2 or TRBV6-3, the J gene TRBJ2-1, with no clear D. CDR3 length: 15 residues. Per the germline V gene, CDR1 is MNHEY and CDR2 is SVGEGT. The ends were cut back, 6 bases at V and 0 bases at J, with 12 bases in the middle. In nucleotides, the CDR3 is TGTGCCAGCAGCCGACCACAGCCCTCCTACAATGAGCAGTTCTTC. This encodes CASSRPQPSYNEQFF.

V gene TRBV9 combines with J gene TRBJ2-1; TRBD2 is a possible D gene (6 bases). The CDR3 spans 15 residues. CDR1 and CDR2 (germline): SGDLS, YYNGEE. Trimming shortened V by 0 bases and J by 0 bases, and 7 bases separated the two germline ends. CDR3 DNA: TGTGCCAGCAGCGTAGCGGACTACTCCTACAATGAGCAGTTCTTC. This sequence encodes CASSVADYSYNEQFF.

CDR3 nucleotides: TGCGCCAGCAGCTTGGGGCTAAGCTCTGGGGCCAACGTCCTGACTTTC. Its translation is CASSLGLSSGANVLTF. The chain couples TRBV5-1 to TRBJ2-6, with D uncertain. Trimming removed 0 bases at V and 0 bases at J, with 7 bases between. The CDR3 loop spans 16 amino acids. Germline CDR1 reads SGHRS; CDR2 reads YFSETQ.

This clonotype was observed a few times. This rearrangement joins TRBV3-1 to TRBJ1-2; tentative D call: TRBD1 (5 bases). Trimming took off 3 bases at V and 1 base at J, with 6 bases between the two ends. In germline, CDR1 is LGHDT, CDR2 YNNKEL (reference sequence). The CDR3 consists of 13 residues. The CDR3 nucleotides read TGTGCCAGCAGCCATGGGGGTAACTATGGCTACACCTTC. This gives the protein CASSHGGNYGYTF.

This chain joins TRBV18 and TRBJ2-1; D gene uncertain. The germline CDR1 and CDR2 sequences are KGHSH and LQKENI. This CDR3 comprises 14 residues. V lost 1 base and J 0 bases, leaving 4 bases between the germline ends. Written as DNA, the CDR3 is TGTGCCAGCTCACCACTGAGCTCCTACAATGAGCAGTTCTTC. This translates into CASSPLSSYNEQFF.

The rearrangement links TRBV19 to TRBJ1-5; tentatively, D is TRBD1 (5 bases). V dropped 6 bases and J dropped 5 bases, with 14 bases sitting between them. The CDR3 loop spans 14 amino acids. Germline V lookup: CDR1 LNHDA, CDR2 SQIVND (reference sequence). The CDR3 DNA follows: TGTGCCAGTAGGAAAACAGGAGGGCATCAGCCCCAGCATTTT. Translating it yields CASRKTGGHQPQHF.

The rearrangement links TRBV5-1 to TRBJ2-6, with a weak D call TRBD2 (5 bases). This CDR3 region has 17 residues. V lost 1 base to trimming and J lost 1 base, with 12 bases between them. Germline CDR1 SGHRS, CDR2 YFSETQ. CDR3 sequence: CASSLNLAGSGANVLTF. DNA of the CDR3: TGCGCCAGCAGCTTGAATCTGGCGGGTTCTGGGGCCAACGTCCTGACTTTC.

V gene TRBV20-1 combines with J gene TRBJ2-2; perhaps D is TRBD1 or TRBD2 (5 bases each). CDR1 is DFQATT, CDR2 SNEGSKA, per germline (reference sequence). The CDR3 has 15 residues. The V end was cut by 3 bases, the J end by 2 bases, with 13 bases between. The CDR3 sequence: CSARAGTTNTGELFF. CDR3 DNA sequence: TGCAGTGCTAGGGCCGGGACCACCAACACCGGGGAGCTGTTTTTT.

The chain links TRBV30 to TRBJ2-5; the match to TRBD2 covers 7 bases. This CDR3 has 13 amino acids. CDR1 and CDR2 (germline): GTSNPN, SVGIG (reference sequence). The trim removed 4 bases at V and 2 bases at J, leaving 4 bases unmatched. CDR3 sequence reads: CAWNLAVQETQYF. The CDR3 DNA reads as TGTGCCTGGAATCTAGCGGTTCAAGAGACCCAGTACTTC.

The genes are TRBV28 and TRBJ2-1, with TRBD2 identical over 10 bases. The CDR3 extends over 13 amino acids. After removal of 11 bases from V and 6 bases from J, the junction contained 7 bases not matched to a gene. Per germline, CDR1 MDHEN and CDR2 SYDVKM. CDR3 bases: TGTGCCGGCCAGTCTAGCGGGAGCAATGAGCAGTTCTTC. This encodes CAGQSSGSNEQFF.

CDR3 residues: CASSIAPTGTENTGELFF. DNA for the CDR3: TGTGCCAGTAGTATCGCCCCCACCGGGACGGAGAACACCGGGGAGCTGTTTTTT. The genes are TRBV19 and TRBJ2-2; either TRBD1 or TRBD2 may supply D (5 bases each). This CDR3 is 18 amino acids long. Germline-derived CDR1 and CDR2 are LNHDA and SQIVND (reference sequence). The V end lost 3 bases, the J end lost 1 base, and 18 bases lay between the germline ends.